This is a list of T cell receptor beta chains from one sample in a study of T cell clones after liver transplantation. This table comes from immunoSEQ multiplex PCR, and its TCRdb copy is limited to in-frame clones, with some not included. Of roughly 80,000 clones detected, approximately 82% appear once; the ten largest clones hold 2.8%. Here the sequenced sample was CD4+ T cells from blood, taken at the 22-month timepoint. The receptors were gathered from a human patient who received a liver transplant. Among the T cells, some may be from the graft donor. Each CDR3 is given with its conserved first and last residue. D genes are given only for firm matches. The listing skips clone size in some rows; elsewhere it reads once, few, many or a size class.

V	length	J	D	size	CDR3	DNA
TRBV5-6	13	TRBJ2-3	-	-	CASSLVGADTQYF	TGTGCCAGCAGCTTGGTAGGGGCAGATACGCAGTATTTT
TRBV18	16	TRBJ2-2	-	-	CASSPPSRAATGELFF	TGTGCCAGCTCACCACCGTCCAGGGCAGCCACCGGGGAGCTGTTTTTT
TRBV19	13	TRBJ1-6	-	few	CASSIQLTSPLHF	TGTGCCAGTAGTATACAGCTTACTTCACCCCTCCACTTT
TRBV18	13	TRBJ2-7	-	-	CASSPPSVYEQYF	TGTGCCAGCTCACCGCCTAGCGTCTACGAGCAGTACTTC
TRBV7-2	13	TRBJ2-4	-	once	CASSSRTEDIQYF	TGTGCCAGCAGCTCCCGGACAGAGGACATTCAGTACTTC
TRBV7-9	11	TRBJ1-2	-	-	CASGTARGYTF	TGTGCCAGTGGTACCGCGAGAGGCTACACCTTC
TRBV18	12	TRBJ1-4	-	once	CASLREPEKLFF	TGTGCCAGCTTGCGGGAGCCTGAAAAACTGTTTTTT
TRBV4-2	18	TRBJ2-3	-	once	CASSQGGVDGLFTDTQYF	TGTGCCAGCAGCCAAGGGGGCGTGGATGGACTTTTCACAGATACGCAGTATTTT
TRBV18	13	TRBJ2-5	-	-	CASSTGIQETQYF	TGTGCCAGCTCGACCGGGATACAAGAGACCCAGTACTTC
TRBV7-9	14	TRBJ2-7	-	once	CASSIDGASYEQYF	TGTGCCAGCAGTATAGACGGGGCTTCCTACGAGCAGTACTTC
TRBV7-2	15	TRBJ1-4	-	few	CASSLSAVGGEKLFF	TGTGCCAGCAGCTTATCGGCAGTTGGTGGTGAAAAACTGTTTTTT
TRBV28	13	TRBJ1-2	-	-	CASSSQSVHGYTF	TGTGCCAGCAGTTCCCAATCTGTACATGGCTACACCTTC
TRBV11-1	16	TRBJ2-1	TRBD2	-	CASSLSSGGPNHEQFF	TGTGCCAGCAGCTTATCTAGCGGGGGGCCCAACCATGAGCAGTTCTTC
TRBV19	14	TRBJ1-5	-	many	CASSMIRINQPQHF	TGTGCCAGTAGTATGATACGGATCAATCAGCCCCAGCATTTT
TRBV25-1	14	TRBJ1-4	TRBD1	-	CASSSGTGFEKLFF	TGTGCCAGCAGTTCCGGGACAGGGTTCGAAAAACTGTTTTTT
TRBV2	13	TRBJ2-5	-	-	CASSEVDVGTQYF	TGTGCCAGCAGTGAGGTGGATGTGGGGACCCAGTACTTC
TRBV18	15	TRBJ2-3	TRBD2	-	CASQTSGRVTDTQYF	TGTGCCAGTCAGACTAGCGGGCGAGTCACAGATACGCAGTATTTT
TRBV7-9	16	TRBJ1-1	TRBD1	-	CASSLSSPRQGAEAFF	TGTGCCAGCAGCTTATCTTCCCCCCGACAGGGCGCTGAAGCTTTCTTT
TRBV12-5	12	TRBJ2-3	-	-	CATAPSTDTQYF	TGTGCTACTGCCCCCAGCACAGATACGCAGTATTTT
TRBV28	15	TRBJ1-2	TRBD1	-	CASRSPGTGGYGYTF	TGTGCCAGCAGGAGTCCCGGGACAGGGGGATATGGCTACACCTTC
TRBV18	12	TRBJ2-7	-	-	CASSNLGYEQYF	TGTGCCAGCTCGAACTTGGGGTACGAGCAGTACTTC
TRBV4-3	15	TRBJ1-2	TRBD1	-	CASSQGSDRVYGYTF	TGCGCCAGCAGCCAAGGTTCGGACAGGGTGTATGGCTACACCTTC
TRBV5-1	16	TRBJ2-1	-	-	CASSLAPGSSYNEQFF	TGCGCCAGCAGCTTGGCTCCGGGGAGCTCCTACAATGAGCAGTTCTTC
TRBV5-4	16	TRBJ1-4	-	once	CASSPMIRGTNEKLFF	TGTGCCAGCAGCCCCATGATACGGGGTACTAATGAAAAACTGTTTTTT
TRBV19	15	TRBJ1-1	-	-	CASRITRGLVTEAFF	TGTGCCAGTAGGATCACCCGGGGGTTAGTCACTGAAGCTTTCTTT
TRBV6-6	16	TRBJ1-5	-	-	CASSPIPGTSDQPQHF	TGTGCCAGCAGTCCCATCCCCGGGACATCCGATCAGCCCCAGCATTTT
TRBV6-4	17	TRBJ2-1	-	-	CASSDTQRVGTYNEQFF	TGTGCCAGCAGTGACACCCAGCGGGTGGGAACCTACAATGAGCAGTTCTTC
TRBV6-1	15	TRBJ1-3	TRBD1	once	CASSERTGGGNTIYF	TGTGCCAGCAGTGAACGGACAGGGGGTGGAAACACCATATATTTT
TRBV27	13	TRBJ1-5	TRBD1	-	CASSRQGGEPQHF	TGTGCCAGCAGTCGACAGGGGGGTGAGCCCCAGCATTTT